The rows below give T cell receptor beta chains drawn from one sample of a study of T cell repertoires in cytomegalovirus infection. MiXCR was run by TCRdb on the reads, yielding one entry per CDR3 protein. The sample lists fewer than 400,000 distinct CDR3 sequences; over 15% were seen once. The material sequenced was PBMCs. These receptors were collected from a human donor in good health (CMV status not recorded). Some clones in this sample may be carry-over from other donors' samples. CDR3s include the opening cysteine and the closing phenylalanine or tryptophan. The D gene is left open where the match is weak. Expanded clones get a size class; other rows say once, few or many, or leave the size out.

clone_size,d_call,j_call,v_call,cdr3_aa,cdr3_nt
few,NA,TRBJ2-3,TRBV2,CASSVQRPYTDTQYF,TGTGCCAGCAGTGTCCAGAGACCATACACAGATACGCAGTATTTT
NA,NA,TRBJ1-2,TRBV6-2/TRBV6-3,CASSYSRGDGYTF,TGTGCCAGCAGTTACTCGCGGGGTGATGGCTACACCTTC
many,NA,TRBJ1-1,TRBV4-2,CASSQGGVYAPAFF,TGTGCCAGCAGCCAAGGGGGGGTTTACGCTCCGGCTTTCTTT
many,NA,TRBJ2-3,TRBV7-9,CATAGSTDTQYF,TGTGCCACGGCGGGGAGCACAGATACGCAGTATTTT
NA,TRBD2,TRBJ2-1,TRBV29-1,CSVEDQRAGGPSYNEQFF,TGCAGCGTTGAAGATCAGAGAGCGGGAGGGCCAAGTTACAATGAGCAGTTCTTC
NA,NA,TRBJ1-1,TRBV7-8,CASRTAGAYGTEAFF,TGTGCCAGCAGAACAGCGGGCGCCTACGGCACTGAAGCTTTCTTT
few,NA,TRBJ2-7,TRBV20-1,CSAPSSYEQYF,TGCAGTGCGCCTAGCTCCTACGAGCAGTACTTC
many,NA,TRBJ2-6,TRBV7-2,CASSLEGDVRPGVRFGANVLTF,TGTGCCAGCAGCTTAGAAGGGGACGTCCGGCCGGGGGTCCGATTTGGGGCCAACGTCCTGACTTTC
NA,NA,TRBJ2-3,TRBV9,CASSVAWREADTQYF,TGTGCCAGCAGCGTAGCGTGGAGGGAGGCAGATACGCAGTATTTT
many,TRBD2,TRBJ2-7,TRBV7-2,CASSSMTGGYEQYF,TGTGCCAGCAGCTCCATGACGGGAGGATACGAGCAGTACTTC
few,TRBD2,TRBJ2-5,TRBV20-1,CSARISGRWYQETQYF,TGCAGTGCTAGGATTAGCGGGAGGTGGTACCAAGAGACCCAGTACTTC
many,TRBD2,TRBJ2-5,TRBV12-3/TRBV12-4,CASSFGSGGETQYF,TGTGCCAGCAGTTTCGGAAGCGGGGGAGAGACCCAGTACTTC
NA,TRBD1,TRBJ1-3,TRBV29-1,CSVFLDRGNTIYF,TGCAGCGTTTTTCTGGACAGGGGAAACACCATATATTTT
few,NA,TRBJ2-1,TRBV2,CAISPTMEQFF,TGTGCCATCTCCCCTACCATGGAGCAGTTCTTC
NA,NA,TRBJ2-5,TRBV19,CASSPSRWETQYF,TGTGCCAGTAGTCCGTCGAGGTGGGAGACCCAGTACTTC
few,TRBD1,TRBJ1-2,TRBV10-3,CAISEGGGGDYGYTF,TGTGCCATCAGTGAGGGGGGAGGGGGCGACTATGGCTACACCTTC
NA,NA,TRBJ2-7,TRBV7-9,CASSLGGASGYEQYF,TGTGCCAGCAGCTTAGGGGGGGCTAGCGGCTACGAGCAGTACTTC
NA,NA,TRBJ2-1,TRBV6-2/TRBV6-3,CASSYLSPLGYEQFF,TGTGCCAGCAGTTACTTGTCCCCCCTCGGCTATGAGCAGTTCTTC
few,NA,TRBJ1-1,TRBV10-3,CAIRAPQENTEAFF,TGTGCCATCAGAGCACCACAGGAGAACACTGAAGCTTTCTTT
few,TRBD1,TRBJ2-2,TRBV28,CASRMTGVTGELFF,TGTGCCAGCAGAATGACAGGGGTCACCGGGGAGCTGTTTTTT
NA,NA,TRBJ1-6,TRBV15,CATSSRSYNSPLHF,TGTGCCACCAGCAGCCGTTCTTATAATTCACCCCTCCACTTT
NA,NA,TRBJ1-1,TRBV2,CASRRQGSPNTEAFF,TGTGCCAGCAGGCGTCAGGGTTCTCCGAACACTGAAGCTTTCTTT
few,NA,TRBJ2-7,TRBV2,CASSVVGGIPYEQYF,TGTGCCAGCAGTGTCGTAGGGGGGATCCCCTACGAGCAGTACTTC
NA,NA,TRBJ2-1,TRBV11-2,CASSTTPNSYNEQFF,TGTGCCAGCAGCACAACTCCCAACTCCTACAATGAGCAGTTCTTC
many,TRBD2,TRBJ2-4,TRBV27,CASGELAGGAKNIQYF,TGTGCCAGCGGGGAACTAGCGGGAGGGGCCAAAAACATTCAGTACTTC
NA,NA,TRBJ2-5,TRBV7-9,CANSLLGSGTQYF,TGTGCCAACAGCTTATTGGGCTCGGGGACCCAGTACTTC
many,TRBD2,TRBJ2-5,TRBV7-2,CASSPGGSRQETQYF,TGTGCCAGCAGCCCGGGAGGCAGCCGCCAAGAGACCCAGTACTTC
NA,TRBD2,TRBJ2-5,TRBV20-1,CSAIGTSAKETQYF,TGCAGTGCTATCGGGACTAGCGCTAAAGAGACCCAGTACTTC
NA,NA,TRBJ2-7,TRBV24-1,CATTRQGTSLADIYEQYF,TGTGCCACCACCAGACAGGGGACGTCGCTAGCGGATATCTACGAGCAGTACTTC
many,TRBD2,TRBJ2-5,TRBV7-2,CASSLNGGAETQYF,TGTGCCAGCAGCTTAAACGGGGGGGCTGAGACCCAGTACTTC
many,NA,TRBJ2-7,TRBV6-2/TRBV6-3,CASRPLRGLYEQYF,TGTGCCAGCAGACCGTTGCGGGGCCTCTACGAGCAGTACTTC
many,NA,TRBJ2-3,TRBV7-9,CASSSKQVTDTQYF,TGTGCCAGCAGCTCCAAACAGGTCACAGATACGCAGTATTTT
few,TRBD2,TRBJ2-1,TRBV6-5,CASSYSSGMAYNEQFF,TGTGCCAGCAGTTATTCTAGCGGGATGGCGTACAATGAGCAGTTCTTC
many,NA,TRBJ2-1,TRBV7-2,CASSLRDSYNEQFF,TGTGCCAGCAGCTTAAGAGATTCCTACAATGAGCAGTTCTTC
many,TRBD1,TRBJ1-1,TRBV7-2,CASSFTGGKNTEAFF,TGTGCCAGCAGCTTTACAGGGGGGAAGAACACTGAAGCTTTCTTT
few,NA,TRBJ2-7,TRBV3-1,CASSHGHPGEQYF,TGTGCCAGCAGCCACGGACATCCCGGCGAGCAGTACTTC
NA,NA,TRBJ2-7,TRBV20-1,CSATGEGYEQYF,TGCAGTGCTACCGGGGAAGGGTACGAGCAGTACTTC
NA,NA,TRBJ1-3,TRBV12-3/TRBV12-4,CASSFRVVYGSGNTIYF,TGTGCCAGCAGTTTTCGGGTCGTTTACGGCTCTGGAAACACCATATATTTT
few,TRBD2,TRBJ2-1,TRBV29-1,CSVGRLALSYNEQFF,TGCAGCGTTGGCAGACTAGCGCTCTCCTACAATGAGCAGTTCTTC
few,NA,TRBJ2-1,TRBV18,CASSQALSYNEQFF,TGTGCCAGCTCACAGGCCCTCTCCTACAATGAGCAGTTCTTC
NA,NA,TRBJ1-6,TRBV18,CASSPMGPSSYNSPLHF,TGTGCCAGCTCACCTATGGGGCCCAGCTCCTATAATTCACCCCTCCACTTT
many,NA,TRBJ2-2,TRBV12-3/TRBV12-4,CASSLPLAGLPNTGELFF,TGTGCCAGCAGTTTGCCCCTGGCGGGACTCCCGAACACCGGGGAGCTGTTTTTT